This TCR beta chain is from a study of neurological immune-mediated disorders (dated by TCRdb to the late 2010s). About the full investigation: Among the roughly 35 multiple sclerosis patients, around 31 had relapsing-remitting MS and 3 had secondary progressive MS. Peripheral blood TCR-beta repertoires from patients with HTLV-I-associated myelopathy (HAM/TSP), patients with multiple sclerosis, and healthy controls were compared in the study using UMI-based sequencing. The approximately 110 TCR-beta libraries included longitudinal samples, technical triplicates and paired sorted CD4+ and CD8+ T-cell subsets alongside PBMC samples. The cohort was made up of 68 subjects, consisting of some 14 HAM/TSP patients, roughly 35 multiple sclerosis patients and 20 healthy controls.

This clonotype was observed at least ten times. Its target antigen remains unknown. Base qualities are not at hand, and no much larger clone is one base apart. The germline V gene provides CDR1 SGHTA and CDR2 FQGNSA. The CDR3 sequence holds 13 residues, the cysteine and phenylalanine included. Only the CDR3 DNA is retained, 39 bases long and in frame from the first base. V lost 3 bases and J lost 1 base; the stretch between them is 6 bases long. Unsorted PBMC libraries were generated from 2 million PBMCs stored in RNAlater at -80 °C until RNA extraction. Multiple sclerosis patients were enrolled in a US clinical protocol under which disease progression was evaluated by magnetic resonance imaging. Peripheral blood underwent Ficoll-Hypaque density gradient centrifugation to isolate PBMCs, which were then cryopreserved in liquid nitrogen. cDNA was synthesized by template-switch 5'RACE using a primer carrying a 10-nucleotide random unique molecular identifier by which each TCR transcript was tagged. Every sequencing run yielded over 190 million TCR-beta sequences covering 15-18 subjects. Total RNA was extracted with the RNeasy kit. Using the KAPA Real-time Library Amplification kit, TCR-beta VDJ regions were amplified with primers for the TCR constant region and the 5'RACE anchor. Sample indexes and Illumina adaptors were added in a first PCR, after which library yield was increased in a second PCR. The roughly 650 bp TCR product was size-selected on a 2% E-gel SizeSelection system after Ampure bead purification. Library quality was checked on a Bioanalyzer, concentration was measured with Qubit, and libraries were quantified with the Kapa Library Quantification kit before pooling. Paired-end 2 x 150 bp sequencing of the libraries was performed on an Illumina HiSeq 2500. To increase sequence diversity, roughly 23-30% phiX was spiked into each library pool. The paper's processing steps were these. The UMI-based MiGEC pipeline processed quality-filtered reads and removed over 80% of raw TCR sequences during error correction. IMGT germline references were used for aligning VDJ genes, and each clonotype was defined as a unique CDR3 amino acid sequence together with its V-J genes. Clonal expansion, Shannon diversity, and CDR3 relatedness (CalcPairwiseDistances, ClusterSamples) were evaluated with VDJtools, and phylogenetic trees were built with CLCbio workbench. Expanded clones were defined as having at least 8 unique UMIs, based on coefficient-of-variation modelling across technical triplicates. Using fastp trimming at Q25 and MiXCR clonotype assembly, TCRdb reanalyzed the public sequencing data and kept in-frame beta chains. When rows share a CDR3 protein, they turn into one entry using the most common DNA and genes. Clone size and V and J calls follow TCRdb, not the original study. Recorded for this sample are roughly 100,000 distinct CDR3 sequences; about 3.8% of them occurred a single time. Of the sample, roughly 6% falls within the top ten clones.

What the research found in general, with its limitations: No identical CDR3 amino acid sequences were shared among expanded clones across subjects, suggesting private TCR-beta repertoires in all groups. In a phylogenetic analysis, the repertoires of 18 out of 34 MS patients fell into a single cluster of related CDR3 sequences, pointing to a possible signature at the repertoire level. TCR clonal expansion was highest in HAM/TSP patients and lowest in MS patients, with MS patients falling below even healthy controls. No clinical or MRI features were associated with the MS cluster, and the authors said that larger cohorts are needed.

The rearranged segments are TRBV7-2 and TRBJ2-5; the D gene is perhaps TRBD1, on 5 matching bases. Sequenced: PBMCs. This TCR came from a woman in her late teens or twenties with multiple sclerosis. Read as DNA, the sequence is TGTGCCAGCAGCTTGACAGCCCAAGAGACCCAGTACTTC. It specifies CASSLTAQETQYF.